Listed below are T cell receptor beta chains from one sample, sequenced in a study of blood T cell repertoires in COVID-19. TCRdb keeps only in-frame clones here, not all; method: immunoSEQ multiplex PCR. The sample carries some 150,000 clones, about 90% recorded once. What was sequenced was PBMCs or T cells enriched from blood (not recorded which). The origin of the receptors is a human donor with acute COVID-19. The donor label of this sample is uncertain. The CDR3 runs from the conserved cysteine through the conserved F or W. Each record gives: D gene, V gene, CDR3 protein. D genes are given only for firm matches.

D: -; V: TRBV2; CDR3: CASGQGRTSEQYF
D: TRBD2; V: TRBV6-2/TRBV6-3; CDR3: CASSEGLAGDFSYNEQFF
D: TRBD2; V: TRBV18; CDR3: CASSPSGRGGTQYF
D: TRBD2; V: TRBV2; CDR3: CASSDSGELITGELFF
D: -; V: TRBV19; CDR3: CASSTTIRGEQYF
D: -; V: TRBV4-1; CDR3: CASSQVYTDTQYF
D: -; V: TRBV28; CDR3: CASGGNGGQETQYF
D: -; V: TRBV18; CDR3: CASSATDNEQFF
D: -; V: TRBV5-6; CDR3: CASSFGGVNGYTF
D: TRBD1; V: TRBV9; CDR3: CASTNRQGYGYTF
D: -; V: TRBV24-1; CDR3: CATREGGPSDEQFF
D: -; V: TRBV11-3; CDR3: CASSLSGVNYNEQFF
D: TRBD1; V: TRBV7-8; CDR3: CASSFRDRGSNEQFF
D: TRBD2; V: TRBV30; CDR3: CASAGVGETQYF
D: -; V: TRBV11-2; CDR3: CASSLGQIETQYF
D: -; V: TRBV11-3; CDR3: CASSFSGTEAFF
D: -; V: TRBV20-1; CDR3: CSARLFQTQYF
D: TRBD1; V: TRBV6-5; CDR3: CASSPGTGPYEQYF
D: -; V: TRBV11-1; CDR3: CASSFTARDSPLHF
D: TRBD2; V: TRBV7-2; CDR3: CASSLRLAGGLETQYF
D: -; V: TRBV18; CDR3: CASSPTPPLRGPQHF
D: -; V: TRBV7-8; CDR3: CASSSSGLQYF
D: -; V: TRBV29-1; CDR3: CSAASLFGETQYF
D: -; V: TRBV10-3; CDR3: CAISEGRGCYTF
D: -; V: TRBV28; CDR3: CASSLGLGETYNEQFF
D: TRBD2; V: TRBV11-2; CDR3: CASSQGLAGGVYNEQFF
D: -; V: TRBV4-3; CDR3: CASSQGQTDTQYF
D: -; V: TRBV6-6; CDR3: CANSDEGGYTF
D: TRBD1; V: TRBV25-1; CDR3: CASSAGQGAGKGEQYF
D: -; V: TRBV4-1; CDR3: CASSGERGSRNYGYTF
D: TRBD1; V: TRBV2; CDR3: CANGPGTGGGEQFF
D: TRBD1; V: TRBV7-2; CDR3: CASSLARTGANTEAFF
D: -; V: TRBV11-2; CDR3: CASSLDQGTGGNEQFF
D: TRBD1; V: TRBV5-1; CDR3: CASSWEQGYEQYF
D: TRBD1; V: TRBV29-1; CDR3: CSAGDRRSYEQYF
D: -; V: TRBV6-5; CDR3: CASSAHSTLDYGYTF
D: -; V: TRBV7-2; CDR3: CASSLDIAQGRLPRDEQYF
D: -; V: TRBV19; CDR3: CASSIGQGGTGELFF
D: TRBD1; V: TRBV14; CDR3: CASSQVTGGIGELFF
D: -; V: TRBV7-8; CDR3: CASSSPQDNSGNTIYF
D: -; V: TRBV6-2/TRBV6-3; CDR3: CASSYGENPQHF
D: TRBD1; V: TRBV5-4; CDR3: CASSNPGQGATYNSPLHF
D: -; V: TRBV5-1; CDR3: CASSSEWANTGELFF
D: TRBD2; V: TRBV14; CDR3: CASSQGSGLAYNEQFF
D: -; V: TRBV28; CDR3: CASSDAGGSYEQYF
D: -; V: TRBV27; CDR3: CASSSVNSPLHF
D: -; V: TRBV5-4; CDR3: CASSLITSSNEQYF
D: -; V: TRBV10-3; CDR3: CAISGKPGRNGNQPQHF
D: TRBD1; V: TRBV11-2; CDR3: CASSFGRGRPGGYTF
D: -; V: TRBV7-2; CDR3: CASSLRIAAIEKLFF